This entry concerns a single TCR beta chain. The data were taken from a study of blood T cell repertoires in COVID-19. Across the whole study: Acute and convalescent COVID-19 specimens originated in the United States, Italy and Spain.

In the original workflow: Nucleated cell number was recorded as an estimate derived from reference gene primer amplification. TCRdb's table, derived via immunoSEQ multiplex PCR, lists solely in-frame clones and lacks some. That table supplies the V and J calls and clone size; D and trimming were determined from the DNA. In the table there are some 510,000 clones, over 75% of which are singletons. Study members were between about 18 and 100 years old and lived in roughly 24 US regions. Participants had their cohort set by participant-reported clinical history. Trimming shortened V by 8 bases and J by 0 bases, and 11 bases separated the two germline ends. The CDR3 totals 14 residues. CDR1 and CDR2 (germline): SGHTA, FQGNSA.

The source of this sequence is a woman aged 40 to 55 who had recovered from COVID-19. The chain combines TRBV7-2 with TRBJ1-3; D perhaps matches TRBD1 (5 bases). Sequencing used PBMCs or T cells enriched from blood (not recorded which). The CDR3 here is CASRGGNSGNTIYF. CDR3 in DNA: TGTGCCAGCCGGGGGGGAAACTCTGGAAACACCATATATTTT.